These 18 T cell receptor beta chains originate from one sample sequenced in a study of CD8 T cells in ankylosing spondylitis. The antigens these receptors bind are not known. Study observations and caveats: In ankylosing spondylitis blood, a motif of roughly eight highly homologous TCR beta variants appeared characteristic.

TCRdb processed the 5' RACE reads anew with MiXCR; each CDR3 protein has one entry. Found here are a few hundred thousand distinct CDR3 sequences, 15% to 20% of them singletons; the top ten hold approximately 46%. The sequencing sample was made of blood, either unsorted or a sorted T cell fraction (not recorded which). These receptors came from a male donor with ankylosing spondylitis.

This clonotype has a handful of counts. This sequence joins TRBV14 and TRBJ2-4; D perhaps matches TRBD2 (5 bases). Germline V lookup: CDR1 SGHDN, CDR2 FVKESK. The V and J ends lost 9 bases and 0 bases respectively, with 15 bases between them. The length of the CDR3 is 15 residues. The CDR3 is CARPPGIKAKNIQYF. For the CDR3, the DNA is TGTGCCAGGCCCCCGGGAATCAAAGCCAAAAACATTCAGTACTTC.

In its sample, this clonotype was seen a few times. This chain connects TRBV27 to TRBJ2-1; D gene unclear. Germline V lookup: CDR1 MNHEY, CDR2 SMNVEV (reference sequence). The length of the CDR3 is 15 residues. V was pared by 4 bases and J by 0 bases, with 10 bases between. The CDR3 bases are TGTGCCAGCAGTTCAACTCCGGGCTCCTACAATGAGCAGTTCTTC. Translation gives CASSSTPGSYNEQFF.

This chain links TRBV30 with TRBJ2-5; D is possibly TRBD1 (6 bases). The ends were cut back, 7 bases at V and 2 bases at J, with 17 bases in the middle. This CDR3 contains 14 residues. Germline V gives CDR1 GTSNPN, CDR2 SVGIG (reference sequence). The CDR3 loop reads CAFLPTGLQETQYF. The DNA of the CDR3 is TGTGCCTTCCTCCCAACAGGGTTACAAGAGACCCAGTACTTC.

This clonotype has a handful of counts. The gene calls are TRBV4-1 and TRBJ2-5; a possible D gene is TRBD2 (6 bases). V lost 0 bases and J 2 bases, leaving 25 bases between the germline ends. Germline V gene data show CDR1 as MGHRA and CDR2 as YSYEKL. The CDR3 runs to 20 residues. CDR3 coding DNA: TGCGCCAGCAGCCAAGATCTCGCGGGCTACCCCCCCGGGGGACAAGAGACCCAGTACTTC. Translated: CASSQDLAGYPPGGQETQYF.

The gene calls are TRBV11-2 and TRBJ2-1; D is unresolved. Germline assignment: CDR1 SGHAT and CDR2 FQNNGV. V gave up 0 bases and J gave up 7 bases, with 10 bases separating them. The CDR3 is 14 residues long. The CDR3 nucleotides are TGTGCCAGCAGCTTAGATGTCCTAAGGAATGAGCAGTTCTTC. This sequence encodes CASSLDVLRNEQFF.

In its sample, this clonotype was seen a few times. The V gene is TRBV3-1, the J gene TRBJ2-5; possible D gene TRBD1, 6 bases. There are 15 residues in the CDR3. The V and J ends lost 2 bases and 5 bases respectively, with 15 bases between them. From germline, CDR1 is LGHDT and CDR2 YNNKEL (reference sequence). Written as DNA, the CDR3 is TGTGCCAGCAGCCAAACGGGACAATACACGGAGACCCAGTACTTC. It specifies CASSQTGQYTETQYF.

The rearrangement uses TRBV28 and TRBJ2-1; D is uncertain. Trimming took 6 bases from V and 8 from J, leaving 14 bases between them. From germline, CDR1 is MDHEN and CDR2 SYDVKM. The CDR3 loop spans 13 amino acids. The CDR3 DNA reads TGTGCCAGCAGCCACGGGTCTTGGGATGAGCAGTTCTTC. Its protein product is CASSHGSWDEQFF.

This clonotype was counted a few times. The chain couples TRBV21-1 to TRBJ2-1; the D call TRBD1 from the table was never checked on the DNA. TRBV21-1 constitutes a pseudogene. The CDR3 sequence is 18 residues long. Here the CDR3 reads CASRQGQGRGYAYNEQFF. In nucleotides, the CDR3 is TGTGCCAGCAGGCAGGGGCAGGGGAGAGGGTACGCGTACAATGAGCAGTTCTTC.

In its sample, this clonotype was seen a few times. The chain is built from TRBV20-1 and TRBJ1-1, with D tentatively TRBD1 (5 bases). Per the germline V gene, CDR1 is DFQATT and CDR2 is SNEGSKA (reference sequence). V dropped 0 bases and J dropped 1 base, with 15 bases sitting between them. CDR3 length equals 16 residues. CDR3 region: CSARDLGGVQNTEAFF. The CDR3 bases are TGCAGTGCTAGAGATCTTGGGGGGGTCCAGAACACTGAAGCTTTCTTT.

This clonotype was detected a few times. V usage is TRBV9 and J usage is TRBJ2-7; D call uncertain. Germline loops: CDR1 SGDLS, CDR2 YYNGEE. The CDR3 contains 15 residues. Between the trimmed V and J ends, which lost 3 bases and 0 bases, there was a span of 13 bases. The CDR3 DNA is TGTGCCAGCAGCGAGGGTGGGGATATCTCCTACGAGCAGTACTTC. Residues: CASSEGGDISYEQYF.

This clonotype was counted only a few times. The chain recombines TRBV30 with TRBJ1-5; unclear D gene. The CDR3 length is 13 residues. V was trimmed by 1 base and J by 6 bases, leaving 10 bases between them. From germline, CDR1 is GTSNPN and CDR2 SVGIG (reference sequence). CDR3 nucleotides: TGTGCCTGGAGTGAAGACGGAACTCAGCCCCAGCATTTT. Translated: CAWSEDGTQPQHF.

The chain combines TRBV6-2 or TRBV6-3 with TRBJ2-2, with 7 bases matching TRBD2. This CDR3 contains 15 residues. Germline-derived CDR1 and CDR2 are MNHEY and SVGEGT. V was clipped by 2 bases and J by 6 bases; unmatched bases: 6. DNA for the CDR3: TGTGCCAGCAGTTACGTGCGGGAGCAGGCCGGGGAGCTGTTTTTT. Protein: CASSYVREQAGELFF.

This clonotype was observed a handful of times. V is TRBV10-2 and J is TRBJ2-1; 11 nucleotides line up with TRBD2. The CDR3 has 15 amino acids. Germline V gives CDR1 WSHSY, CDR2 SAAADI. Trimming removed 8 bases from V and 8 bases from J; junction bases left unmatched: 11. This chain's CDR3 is CASQITSGGFDEQFF. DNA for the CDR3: TGCGCCAGCCAGATCACTAGCGGGGGTTTCGATGAGCAGTTCTTC.

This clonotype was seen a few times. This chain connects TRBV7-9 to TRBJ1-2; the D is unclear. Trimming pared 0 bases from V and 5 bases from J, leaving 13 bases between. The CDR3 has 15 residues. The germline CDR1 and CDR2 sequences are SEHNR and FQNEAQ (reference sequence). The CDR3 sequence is CASSLARQDVYGYTF. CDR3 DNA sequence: TGTGCCAGCAGCTTAGCGCGGCAGGATGTATATGGCTACACCTTC.

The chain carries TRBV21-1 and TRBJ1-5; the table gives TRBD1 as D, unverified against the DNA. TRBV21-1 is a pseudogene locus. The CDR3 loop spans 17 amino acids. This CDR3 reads CASSKATPTAGNQPQHF. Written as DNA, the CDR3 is TGTGCCAGCAGCAAAGCAACCCCTACGGCGGGCAATCAGCCCCAGCATTTT.

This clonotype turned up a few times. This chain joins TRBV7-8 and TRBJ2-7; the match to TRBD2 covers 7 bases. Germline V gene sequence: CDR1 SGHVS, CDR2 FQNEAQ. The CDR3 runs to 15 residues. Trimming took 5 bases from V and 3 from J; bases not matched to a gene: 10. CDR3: CASSENRLAIYEQYF. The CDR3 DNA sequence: TGTGCCAGCAGCGAAAACCGACTAGCTATCTACGAGCAGTACTTC.

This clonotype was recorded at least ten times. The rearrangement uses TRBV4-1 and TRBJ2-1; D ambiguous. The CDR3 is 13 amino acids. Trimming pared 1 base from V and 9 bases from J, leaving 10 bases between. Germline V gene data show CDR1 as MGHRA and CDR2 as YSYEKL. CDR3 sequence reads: CASSQGSHGEQFF. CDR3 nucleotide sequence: TGCGCCAGCAGCCAAGGAAGTCATGGTGAGCAGTTCTTC.

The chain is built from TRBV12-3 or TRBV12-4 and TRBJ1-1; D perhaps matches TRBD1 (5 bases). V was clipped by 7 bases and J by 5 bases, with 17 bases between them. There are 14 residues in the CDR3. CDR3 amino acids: CASTPGPRATEAFF. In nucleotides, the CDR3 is TGTGCCAGCACCCCAGGCCCCAGGGCAACTGAAGCTTTCTTT.